This TCR beta chain is from a study of cytomegalovirus exposure and HLA in healthy donors. Study summary: The Caucasian-associated ancestry cluster contained about 80% of the roughly 370 genotyped donors. Findings and limits, study-wide: Some TCR beta chains (more than 150 of them) were listed as cytomegalovirus-associated.

This cohort consisted of healthy bone marrow donors. The primer mix had 60 Vbeta and 13 Jbeta primers. Libraries were prepared by immunoSEQ multiplex PCR; TCRdb keeps only in-frame clonotypes and omits some of them. The profile shows some 130,000 clones, around three quarters of them singletons. Regarding this clone: What it binds is not known.

The sequenced sample consisted of PBMCs. This sequence originates from a man in his thirties or forties in good health.

CDR3 in amino acids: CASSSRDREYGYTF. DNA of the CDR3: TGTGCCAGCAGCTCCAGGGACAGAGAGTATGGCTACACCTTC. The rearrangement uses TRBV7-2 and TRBJ1-2; 7 positions agree with TRBD1. The CDR3 consists of 14 residues. Per germline, CDR1 SGHTA and CDR2 FQGNSA. Trimming cost V 4 bases and J 5 bases; bases outside gene matches: 7.